What follows is one T cell receptor beta chain and its context. Profiled with immunoSEQ multiplex PCR; TCRdb holds only in-frame clones, not every one. The sample carries tens of thousands of clones, approximately 86% recorded once. Per the germline V gene, CDR1 is SNHLY and CDR2 is FYNNEI. V lost 10 bases and J 0 bases, leaving 15 bases between the germline ends. This CDR3 is 14 amino acids long. These data are taken from a study of blood T cell repertoires in COVID-19. This receptor was obtained from an older man with acute or convalescent COVID-19. This sequence joins TRBV2 and TRBJ1-1, with D possibly TRBD1 on 6 matching bases. Sequencing was done on a sample of peripheral blood. The CDR3 nucleotides are TGTGCCACAAACAGGGAGATATTGAACACTGAAGCTTTCTTT. Its translation: CATNREILNTEAFF.